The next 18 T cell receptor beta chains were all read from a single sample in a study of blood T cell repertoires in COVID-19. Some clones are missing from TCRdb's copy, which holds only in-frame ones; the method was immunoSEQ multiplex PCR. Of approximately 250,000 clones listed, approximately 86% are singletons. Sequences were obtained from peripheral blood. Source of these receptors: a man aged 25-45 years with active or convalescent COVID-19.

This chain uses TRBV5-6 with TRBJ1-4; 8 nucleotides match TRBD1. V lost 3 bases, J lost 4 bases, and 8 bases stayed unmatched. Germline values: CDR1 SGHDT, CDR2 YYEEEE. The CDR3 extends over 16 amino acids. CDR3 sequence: CASSSLDRADNEKLFF. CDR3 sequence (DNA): TGTGCCAGCAGCTCGCTGGACAGGGCGGATAATGAAAAACTGTTTTTT.

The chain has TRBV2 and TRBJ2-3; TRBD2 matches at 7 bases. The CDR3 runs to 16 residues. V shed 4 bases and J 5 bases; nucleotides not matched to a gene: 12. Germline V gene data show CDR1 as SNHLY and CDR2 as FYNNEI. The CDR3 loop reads CASSVTRDYYGDTQYF. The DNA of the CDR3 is TGTGCCAGCAGTGTTACCCGGGACTATTATGGAGATACGCAGTATTTT.

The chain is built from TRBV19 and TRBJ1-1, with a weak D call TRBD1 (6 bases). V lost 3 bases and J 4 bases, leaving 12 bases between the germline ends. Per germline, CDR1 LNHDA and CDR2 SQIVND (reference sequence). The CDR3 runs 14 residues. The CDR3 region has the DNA TGTGCCAGTAGTATCGCAGGGGAGGGCACTGAAGCTTTCTTT. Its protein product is CASSIAGEGTEAFF.

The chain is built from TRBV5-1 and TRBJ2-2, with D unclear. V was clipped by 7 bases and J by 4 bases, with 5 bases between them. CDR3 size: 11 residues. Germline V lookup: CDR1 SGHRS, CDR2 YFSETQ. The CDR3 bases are TGCGCCAGCCGGTTCACCGGGGAGCTGTTTTTT. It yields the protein CASRFTGELFF.

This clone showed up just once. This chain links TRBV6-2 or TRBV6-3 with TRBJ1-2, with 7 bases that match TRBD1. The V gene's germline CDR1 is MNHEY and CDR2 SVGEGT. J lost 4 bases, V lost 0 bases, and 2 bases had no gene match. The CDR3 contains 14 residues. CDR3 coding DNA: TGTGCCAGCAGTTACTCGACAGGGCCCTATGGCTACACCTTC. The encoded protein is CASSYSTGPYGYTF.

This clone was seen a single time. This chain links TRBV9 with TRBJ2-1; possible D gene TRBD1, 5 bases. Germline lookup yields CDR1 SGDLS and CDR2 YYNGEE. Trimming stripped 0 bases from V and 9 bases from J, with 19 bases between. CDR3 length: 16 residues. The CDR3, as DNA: TGTGCCAGCAGCGTAGGGGGCGCCCTTCAATTCGGTGAGCAGTTCTTC. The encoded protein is CASSVGGALQFGEQFF.

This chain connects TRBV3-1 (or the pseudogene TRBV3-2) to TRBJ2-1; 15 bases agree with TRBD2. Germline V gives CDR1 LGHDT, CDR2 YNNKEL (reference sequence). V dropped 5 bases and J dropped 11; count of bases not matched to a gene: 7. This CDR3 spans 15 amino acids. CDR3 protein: CASSSRTSGGEKQFF. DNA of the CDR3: TGTGCCAGCAGCAGCCGGACTAGCGGGGGGGAAAAGCAGTTCTTC.

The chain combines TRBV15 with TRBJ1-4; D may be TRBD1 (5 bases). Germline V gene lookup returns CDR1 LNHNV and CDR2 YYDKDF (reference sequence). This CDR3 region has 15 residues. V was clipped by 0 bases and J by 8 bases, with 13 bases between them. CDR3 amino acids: CATSRDSMGGEKLFF. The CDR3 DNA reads TGTGCCACCAGCAGAGACAGTATGGGGGGAGAAAAACTGTTTTTT.

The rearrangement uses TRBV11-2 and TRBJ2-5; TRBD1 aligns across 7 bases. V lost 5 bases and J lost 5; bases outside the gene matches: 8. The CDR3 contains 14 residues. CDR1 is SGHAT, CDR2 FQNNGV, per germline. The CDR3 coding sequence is TGTGCCAGCAGCCGCCCGTCACAGGGGGAGACCCAGTACTTC. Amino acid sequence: CASSRPSQGETQYF.

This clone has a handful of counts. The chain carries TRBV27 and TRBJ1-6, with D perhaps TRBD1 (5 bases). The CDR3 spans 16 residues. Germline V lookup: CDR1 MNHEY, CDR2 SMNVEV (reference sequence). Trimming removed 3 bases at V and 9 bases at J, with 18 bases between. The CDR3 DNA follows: TGTGCCAGCAGTTTTTCTGCTCAGGGAACTGGTTCACCCCTCCACTTT. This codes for CASSFSAQGTGSPLHF.

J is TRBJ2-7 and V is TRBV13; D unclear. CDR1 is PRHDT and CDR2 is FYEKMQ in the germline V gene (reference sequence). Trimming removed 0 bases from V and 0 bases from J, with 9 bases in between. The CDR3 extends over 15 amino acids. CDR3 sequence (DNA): TGTGCCAGCAGCTTAGGGGCGGCCAGCTCCTACGAGCAGTACTTC. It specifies CASSLGAASSYEQYF. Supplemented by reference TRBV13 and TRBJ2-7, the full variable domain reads AAGVIQSPRHLIKEKRETATLKCYPIPRHDTVYWYQQGPGQDPQFLISFYEKMQSDKGSIPDRFSAQQFSDYHSELNMSSLELGDSALYFCASSLGAASSYEQYFGPGTRLTVT.

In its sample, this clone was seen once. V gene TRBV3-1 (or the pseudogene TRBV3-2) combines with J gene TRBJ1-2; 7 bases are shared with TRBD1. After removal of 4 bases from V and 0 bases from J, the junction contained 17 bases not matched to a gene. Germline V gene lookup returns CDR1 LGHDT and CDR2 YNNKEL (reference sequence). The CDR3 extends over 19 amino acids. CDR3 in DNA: TGTGCCAGCAGCCCAAAGACAGGCTCAGGGGGAACCTCTAACTATGGCTACACCTTC. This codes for CASSPKTGSGGTSNYGYTF.

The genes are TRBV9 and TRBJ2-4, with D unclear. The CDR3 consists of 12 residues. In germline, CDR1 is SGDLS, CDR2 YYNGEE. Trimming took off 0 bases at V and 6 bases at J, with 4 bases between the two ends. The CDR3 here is CASSVDLNIQYF. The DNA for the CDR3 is TGTGCCAGCAGCGTAGATCTAAACATTCAGTACTTC.

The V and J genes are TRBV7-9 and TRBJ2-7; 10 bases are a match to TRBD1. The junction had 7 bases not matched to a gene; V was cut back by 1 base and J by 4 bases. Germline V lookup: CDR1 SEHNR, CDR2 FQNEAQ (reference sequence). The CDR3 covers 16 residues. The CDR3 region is CASSLVVGQGRYEQYF. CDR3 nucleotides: TGTGCCAGCAGCTTAGTAGTGGGACAGGGGCGATACGAGCAGTACTTC. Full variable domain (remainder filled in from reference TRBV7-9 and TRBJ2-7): DTGVSQNPRHKITKRGQNVTFRCDPISEHNRLYWYRQTLGQGPEFLTYFQNEAQLEKSRLLSDRFSAERPKGSFSTLEIQRTEQGDSAMYLCASSLVVGQGRYEQYFGPGTRLTVT.

The CDR3 DNA sequence: TGTGCCATCAGCCGGGGAGGCACAGATACGCAGTATTTT. This codes for CAISRGGTDTQYF. The gene calls are TRBV10-3 and TRBJ2-3; the D gene is possibly TRBD2 (5 bases). The CDR3 has 13 residues. V gave up 6 bases and J gave up 1 base, with 8 bases separating them. The germline V gene encodes CDR1 ENHRY and CDR2 SYGVKD.

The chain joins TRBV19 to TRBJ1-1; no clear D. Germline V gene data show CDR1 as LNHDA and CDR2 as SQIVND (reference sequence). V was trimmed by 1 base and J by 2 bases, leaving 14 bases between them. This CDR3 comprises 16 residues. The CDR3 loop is CASSIGPGEGNTEAFF. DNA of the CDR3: TGTGCCAGTAGTATAGGTCCCGGGGAGGGAAACACTGAAGCTTTCTTT.

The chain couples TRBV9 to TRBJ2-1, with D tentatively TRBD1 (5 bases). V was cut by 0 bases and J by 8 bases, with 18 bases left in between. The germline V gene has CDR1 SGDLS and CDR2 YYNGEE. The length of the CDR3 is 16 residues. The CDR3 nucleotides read TGTGCCAGCAGCGTAGAGCAGGGCGTCACAATAGATGAGCAGTTCTTC. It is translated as CASSVEQGVTIDEQFF.

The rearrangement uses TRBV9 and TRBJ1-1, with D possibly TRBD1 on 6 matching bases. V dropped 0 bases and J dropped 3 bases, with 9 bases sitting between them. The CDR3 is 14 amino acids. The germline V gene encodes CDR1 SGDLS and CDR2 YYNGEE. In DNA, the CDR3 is TGTGCCAGCAGCGTAGTGTCAGGGGACACTGAAGCTTTCTTT. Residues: CASSVVSGDTEAFF.